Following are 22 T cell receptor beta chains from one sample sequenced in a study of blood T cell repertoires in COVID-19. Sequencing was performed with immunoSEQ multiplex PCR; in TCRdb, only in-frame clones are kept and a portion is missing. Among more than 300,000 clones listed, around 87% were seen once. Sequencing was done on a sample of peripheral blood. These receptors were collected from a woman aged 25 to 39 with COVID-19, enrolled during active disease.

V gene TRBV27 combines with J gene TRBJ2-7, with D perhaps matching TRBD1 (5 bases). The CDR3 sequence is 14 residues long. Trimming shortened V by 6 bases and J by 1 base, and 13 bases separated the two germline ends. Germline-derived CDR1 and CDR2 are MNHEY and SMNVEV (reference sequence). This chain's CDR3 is CASRPTEASYEQYF. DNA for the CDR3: TGTGCCAGCAGGCCGACAGAAGCATCCTACGAGCAGTACTTC.

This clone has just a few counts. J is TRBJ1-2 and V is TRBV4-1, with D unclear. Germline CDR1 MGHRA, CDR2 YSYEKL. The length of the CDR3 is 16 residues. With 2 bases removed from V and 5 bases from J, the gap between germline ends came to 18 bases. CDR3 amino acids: CASSQTTSDFPYGYTF. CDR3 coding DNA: TGCGCCAGCAGCCAAACCACTTCCGATTTCCCATATGGCTACACCTTC.

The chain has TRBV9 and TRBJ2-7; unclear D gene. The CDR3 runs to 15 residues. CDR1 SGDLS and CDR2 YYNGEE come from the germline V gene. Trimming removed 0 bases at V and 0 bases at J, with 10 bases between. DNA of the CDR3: TGTGCCAGCAGCGTAGCTGGCAGTTCCTCCTACGAGCAGTACTTC. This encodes CASSVAGSSSYEQYF.

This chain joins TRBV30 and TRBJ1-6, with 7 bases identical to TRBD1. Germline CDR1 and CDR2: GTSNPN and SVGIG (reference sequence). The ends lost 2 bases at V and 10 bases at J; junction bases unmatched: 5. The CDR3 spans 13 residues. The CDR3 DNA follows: TGTGCCTGGAGTCAGGCAGGGGGATCACCCCTCCACTTT. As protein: CAWSQAGGSPLHF.

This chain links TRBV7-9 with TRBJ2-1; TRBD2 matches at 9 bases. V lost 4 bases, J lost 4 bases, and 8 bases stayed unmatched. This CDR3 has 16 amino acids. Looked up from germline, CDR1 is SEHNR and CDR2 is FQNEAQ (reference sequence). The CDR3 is CASSSIAGAGYNEQFF. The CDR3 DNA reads TGTGCCAGCAGCTCTATAGCGGGAGCTGGGTACAATGAGCAGTTCTTC. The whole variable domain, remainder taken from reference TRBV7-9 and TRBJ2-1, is DTGVSQNPRHKITKRGQNVTFRCDPISEHNRLYWYRQTLGQGPEFLTYFQNEAQLEKSRLLSDRFSAERPKGSFSTLEIQRTEQGDSAMYLCASSSIAGAGYNEQFFGPGTRLTVL.

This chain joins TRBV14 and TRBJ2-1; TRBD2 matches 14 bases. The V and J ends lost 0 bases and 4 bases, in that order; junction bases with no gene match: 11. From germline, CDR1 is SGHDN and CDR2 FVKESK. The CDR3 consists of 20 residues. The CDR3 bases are TGTGCCAGCAGCCAAGACCCGGGACTAGCGGGAGATGGGGGTTACAATGAGCAGTTCTTC. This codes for CASSQDPGLAGDGGYNEQFF.

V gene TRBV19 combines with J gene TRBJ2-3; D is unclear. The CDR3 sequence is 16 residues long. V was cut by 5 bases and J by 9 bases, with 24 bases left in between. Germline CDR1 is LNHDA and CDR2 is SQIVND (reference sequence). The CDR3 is CASSPRRQVILGTQYF. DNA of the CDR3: TGTGCCAGTAGTCCCCGCCGGCAGGTAATCCTCGGAACGCAGTATTTT.

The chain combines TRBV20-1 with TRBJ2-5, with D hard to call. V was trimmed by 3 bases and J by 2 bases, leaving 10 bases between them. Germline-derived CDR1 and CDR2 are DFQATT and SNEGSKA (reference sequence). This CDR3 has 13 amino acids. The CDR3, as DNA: TGCAGTGCTAGTTCTCCCACACAAGAGACCCAGTACTTC. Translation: CSASSPTQETQYF.

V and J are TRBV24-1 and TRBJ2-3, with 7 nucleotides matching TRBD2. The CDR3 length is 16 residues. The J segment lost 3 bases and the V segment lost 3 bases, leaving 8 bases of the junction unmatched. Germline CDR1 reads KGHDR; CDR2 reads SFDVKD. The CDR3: CATSDGRGRGTDTQYF. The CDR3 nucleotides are TGTGCCACCAGTGATGGAAGAGGGAGGGGTACAGATACGCAGTATTTT.

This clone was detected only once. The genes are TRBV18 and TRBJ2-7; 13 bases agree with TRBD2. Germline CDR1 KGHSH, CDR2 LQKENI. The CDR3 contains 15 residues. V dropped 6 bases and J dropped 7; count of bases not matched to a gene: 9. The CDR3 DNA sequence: TGTGCCAGCTCCAGCGGACTAGCGGGAGTGCGGGAGCAGTACTTC. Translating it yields CASSSGLAGVREQYF.

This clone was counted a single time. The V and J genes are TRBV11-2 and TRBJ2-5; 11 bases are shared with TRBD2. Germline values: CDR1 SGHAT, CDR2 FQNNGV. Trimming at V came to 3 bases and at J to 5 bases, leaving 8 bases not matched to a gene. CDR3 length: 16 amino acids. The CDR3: CASSFVAGGPEETQYF. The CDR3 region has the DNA TGTGCCAGCAGCTTTGTAGCGGGAGGGCCGGAGGAGACCCAGTACTTC.

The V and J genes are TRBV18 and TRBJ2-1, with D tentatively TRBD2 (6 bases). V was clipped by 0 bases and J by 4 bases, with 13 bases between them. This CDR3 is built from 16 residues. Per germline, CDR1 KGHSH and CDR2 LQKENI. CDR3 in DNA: TGTGCCAGCTCACCACCGGTGAGGGAGGCTTACAATGAGCAGTTCTTC. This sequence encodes CASSPPVREAYNEQFF.

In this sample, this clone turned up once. The CDR3 here is CASSQEAAGSYGYTF. For the CDR3, the DNA is TGTGCCAGCAGCCAAGAAGCAGCGGGTAGCTATGGCTACACCTTC. The chain employs TRBV4-2 and TRBJ1-2; no firm D call. The V end was cut by 0 bases, the J end by 4 bases, with 12 bases between. This CDR3 contains 15 residues. Germline values: CDR1 LGHNA, CDR2 YNFKEQ.

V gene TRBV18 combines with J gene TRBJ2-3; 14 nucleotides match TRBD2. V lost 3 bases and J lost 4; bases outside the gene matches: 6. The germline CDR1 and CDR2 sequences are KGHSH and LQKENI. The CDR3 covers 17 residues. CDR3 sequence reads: CASSPKGLAGEADTQYF. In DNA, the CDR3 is TGTGCCAGCTCACCGAAGGGACTAGCGGGAGAGGCAGATACGCAGTATTTT.

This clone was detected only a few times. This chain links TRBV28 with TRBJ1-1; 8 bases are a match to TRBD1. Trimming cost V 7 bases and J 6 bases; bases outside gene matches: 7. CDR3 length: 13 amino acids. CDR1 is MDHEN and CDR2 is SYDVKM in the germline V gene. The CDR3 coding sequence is TGTGCCAGCACAAGGGGACAGGCCCCTGAAGCTTTCTTT. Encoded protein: CASTRGQAPEAFF.

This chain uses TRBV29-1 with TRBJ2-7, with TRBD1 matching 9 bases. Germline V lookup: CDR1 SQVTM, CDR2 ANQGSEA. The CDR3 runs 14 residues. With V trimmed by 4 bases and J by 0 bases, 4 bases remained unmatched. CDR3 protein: CSVARGQGSYEQYF. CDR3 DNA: TGCAGCGTTGCACGGGGACAGGGCTCCTACGAGCAGTACTTC.

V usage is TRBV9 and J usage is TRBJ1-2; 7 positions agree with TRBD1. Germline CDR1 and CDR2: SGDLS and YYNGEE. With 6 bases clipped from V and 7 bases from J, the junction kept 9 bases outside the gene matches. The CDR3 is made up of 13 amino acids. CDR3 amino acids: CASNARGGLGYTF. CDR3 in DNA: TGTGCCAGCAACGCTCGAGGGGGCCTTGGCTACACCTTC. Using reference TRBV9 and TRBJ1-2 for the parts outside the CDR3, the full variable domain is DSGVTQTPKHLITATGQRVTLRCSPRSGDLSVYWYQQSLDQGLQFLIQYYNGEERAKGNILERFSAQQFPDLHSELNLSSLELGDSALYFCASNARGGLGYTFGSGTRLTVV.

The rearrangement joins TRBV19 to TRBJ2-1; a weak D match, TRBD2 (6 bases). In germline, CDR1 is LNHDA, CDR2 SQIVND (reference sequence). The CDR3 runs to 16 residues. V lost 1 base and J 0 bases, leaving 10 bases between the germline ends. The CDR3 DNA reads TGTGCCAGTAGTATAGGGGGGACTTACTCCTACAATGAGCAGTTCTTC. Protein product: CASSIGGTYSYNEQFF. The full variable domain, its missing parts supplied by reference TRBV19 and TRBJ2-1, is DGGITQSPKYLFRKEGQNVTLSCEQNLNHDAMYWYRQDPGQGLRLIYYSQIVNDFQKGDIAEGYSVSREKKESFPLTVTSAQKNPTAFYLCASSIGGTYSYNEQFFGPGTRLTVL.

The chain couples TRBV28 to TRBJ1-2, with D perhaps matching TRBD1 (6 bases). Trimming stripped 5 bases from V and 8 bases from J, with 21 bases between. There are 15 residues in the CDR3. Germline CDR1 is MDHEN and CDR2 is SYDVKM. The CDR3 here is CASSEDRQVSFGYTF. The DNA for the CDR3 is TGTGCCAGCAGTGAAGACAGACAGGTATCGTTCGGCTACACCTTC.

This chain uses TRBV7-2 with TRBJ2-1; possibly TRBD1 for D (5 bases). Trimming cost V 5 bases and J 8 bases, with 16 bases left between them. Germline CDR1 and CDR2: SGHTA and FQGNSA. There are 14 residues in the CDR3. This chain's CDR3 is CASSPPGPADEQFF. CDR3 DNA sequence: TGTGCCAGCAGCCCCCCAGGGCCGGCGGATGAGCAGTTCTTC. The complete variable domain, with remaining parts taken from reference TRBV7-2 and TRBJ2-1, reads GAGVSQSPSNKVTEKGKDVELRCDPISGHTALYWYRQSLGQGLEFLIYFQGNSAPDKSGLPSDRFSAERTGGSVSTLTIQRTQQEDSAVYLCASSPPGPADEQFFGPGTRLTVL.

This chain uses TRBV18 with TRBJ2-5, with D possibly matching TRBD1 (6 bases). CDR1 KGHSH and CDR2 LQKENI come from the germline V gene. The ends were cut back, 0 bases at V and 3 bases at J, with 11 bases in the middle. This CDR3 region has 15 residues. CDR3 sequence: CASSPPGQPKETQYF. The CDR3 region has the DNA TGTGCCAGCTCACCACCGGGACAACCTAAAGAGACCCAGTACTTC.

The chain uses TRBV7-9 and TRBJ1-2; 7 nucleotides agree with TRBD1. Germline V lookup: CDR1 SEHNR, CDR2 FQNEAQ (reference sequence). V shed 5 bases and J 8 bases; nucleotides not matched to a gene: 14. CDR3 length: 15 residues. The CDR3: CASSLPDRQGRGYTF. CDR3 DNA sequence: TGTGCCAGCAGCCTCCCCGACCGACAGGGCCGGGGCTACACCTTC.